What follows is one TCR beta chain and its context. Its matching antigen is unknown. TCRdb's table, derived via immunoSEQ multiplex PCR, lists solely in-frame clones and lacks some. The table records over 250,000 clones, around 90% of them present only once. These data come from a study of cytomegalovirus exposure and HLA in healthy donors. Overall study: Both the roughly 120 validation repertoires and the 600 to 700 first-cohort repertoires used the same platform, as reported by a later analysis. Findings of the study overall: The dataset shows that most TCR sequences were rare, while some public TCRs occurred in many donors. Cytomegalovirus association was assigned to about 150 TCR beta chains.

Per the germline V gene, CDR1 is MNHEY and CDR2 is SMNVEV (reference sequence). V was clipped by 5 bases and J by 4 bases; unmatched bases: 7. The CDR3 has 16 amino acids. This sequence joins TRBV27 and TRBJ2-5; 13 nucleotides match TRBD2. Sequencing input: PBMCs. This receptor was taken from a woman younger than 45 in good health and CMV-seropositive. The CDR3 DNA is TGTGCCAGCAGTCTATGGACTAGCGGGAGTAGAGAGACCCAGTACTTC. It specifies CASSLWTSGSRETQYF.